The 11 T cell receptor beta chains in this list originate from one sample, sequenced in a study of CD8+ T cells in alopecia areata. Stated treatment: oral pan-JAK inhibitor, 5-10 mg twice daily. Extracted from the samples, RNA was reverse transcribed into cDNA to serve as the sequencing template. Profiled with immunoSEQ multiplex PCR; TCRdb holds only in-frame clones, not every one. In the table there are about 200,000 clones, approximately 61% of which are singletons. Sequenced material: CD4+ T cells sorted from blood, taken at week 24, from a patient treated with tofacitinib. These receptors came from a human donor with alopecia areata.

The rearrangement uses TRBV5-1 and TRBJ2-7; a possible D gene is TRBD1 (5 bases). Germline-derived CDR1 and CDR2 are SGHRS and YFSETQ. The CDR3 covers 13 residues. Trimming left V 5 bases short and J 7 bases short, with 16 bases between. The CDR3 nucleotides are TGCGCCAGCAGTGGTTGGACACCTTCAGAGCAGTACTTC. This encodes CASSGWTPSEQYF.

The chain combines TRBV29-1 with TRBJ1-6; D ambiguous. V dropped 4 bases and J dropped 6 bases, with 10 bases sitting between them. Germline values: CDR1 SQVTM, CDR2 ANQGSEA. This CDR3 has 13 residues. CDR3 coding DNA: TGCAGCGTTGCTCGTGATGGTAATTCACCCCTCCACTTT. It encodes CSVARDGNSPLHF.

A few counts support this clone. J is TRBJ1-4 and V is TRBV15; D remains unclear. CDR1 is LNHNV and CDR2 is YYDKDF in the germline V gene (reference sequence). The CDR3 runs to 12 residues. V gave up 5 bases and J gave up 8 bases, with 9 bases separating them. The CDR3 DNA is TGTGCCACCAGCCTCCCTGAGGAAAAACTGTTTTTT. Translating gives CATSLPEEKLFF.

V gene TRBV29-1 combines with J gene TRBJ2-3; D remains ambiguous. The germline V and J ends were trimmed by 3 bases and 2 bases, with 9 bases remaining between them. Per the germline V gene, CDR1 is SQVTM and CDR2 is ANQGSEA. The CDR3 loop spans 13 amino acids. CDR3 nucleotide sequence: TGCAGCGTTGAGGGGAAATACACAGATACGCAGTATTTT. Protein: CSVEGKYTDTQYF.

As DNA, the CDR3 is TGTGCTAGTGGTCCTAGCGGAAACACCGGGGAGCTGTTTTTT. This codes for CASGPSGNTGELFF. The gene calls are TRBV12-5 and TRBJ2-2; 7 nucleotides line up with TRBD2. From germline, CDR1 is LGHNT and CDR2 FRNRAP. J was trimmed by 2 bases and V by 5 bases; bases with no gene match: 2. This CDR3 contains 14 residues.

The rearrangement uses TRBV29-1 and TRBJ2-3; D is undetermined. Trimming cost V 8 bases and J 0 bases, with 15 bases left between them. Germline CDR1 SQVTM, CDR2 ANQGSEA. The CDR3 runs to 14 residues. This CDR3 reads CSWMSEPSTDTQYF. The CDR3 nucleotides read TGCAGCTGGATGTCGGAACCTAGCACAGATACGCAGTATTTT.

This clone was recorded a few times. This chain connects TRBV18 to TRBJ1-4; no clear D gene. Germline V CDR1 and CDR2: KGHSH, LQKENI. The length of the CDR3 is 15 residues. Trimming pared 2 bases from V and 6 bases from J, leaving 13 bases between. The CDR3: CASSPEGSQYEKLFF. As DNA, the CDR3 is TGTGCCAGCTCACCAGAAGGGTCACAGTATGAAAAACTGTTTTTT.

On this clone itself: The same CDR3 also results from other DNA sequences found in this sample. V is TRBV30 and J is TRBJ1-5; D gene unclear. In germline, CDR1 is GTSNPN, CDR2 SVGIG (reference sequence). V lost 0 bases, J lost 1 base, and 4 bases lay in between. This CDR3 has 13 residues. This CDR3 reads CAWSVQSNQPQHF. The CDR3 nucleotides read TGTGCCTGGAGTGTTCAGAGCAATCAGCCCCAGCATTTT.

CDR3 DNA sequence: TGCGCCAGCAGCTCCGGACAGGGGAGCTACAATGAGCAGTTCTTC. Amino acids: CASSSGQGSYNEQFF. The rearrangement joins TRBV5-1 to TRBJ2-1; 9 bases line up with TRBD1. Germline loops: CDR1 SGHRS, CDR2 YFSETQ. This CDR3 comprises 15 residues. The V and J ends lost 3 bases and 3 bases, in that order; junction bases with no gene match: 4.

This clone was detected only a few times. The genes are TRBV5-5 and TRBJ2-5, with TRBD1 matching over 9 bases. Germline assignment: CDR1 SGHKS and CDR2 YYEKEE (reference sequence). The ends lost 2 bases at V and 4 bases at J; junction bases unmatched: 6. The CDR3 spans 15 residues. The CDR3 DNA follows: TGTGCCAGCAGCTTAGGGGACAGGGACCGAGAGACCCAGTACTTC. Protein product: CASSLGDRDRETQYF.

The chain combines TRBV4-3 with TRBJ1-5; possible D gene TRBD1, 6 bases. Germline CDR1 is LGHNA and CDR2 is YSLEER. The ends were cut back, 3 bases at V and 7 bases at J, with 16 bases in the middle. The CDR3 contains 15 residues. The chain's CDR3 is CASSQTMGGEQPQHF. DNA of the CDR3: TGCGCCAGCAGCCAGACCATGGGGGGCGAACAGCCCCAGCATTTT.